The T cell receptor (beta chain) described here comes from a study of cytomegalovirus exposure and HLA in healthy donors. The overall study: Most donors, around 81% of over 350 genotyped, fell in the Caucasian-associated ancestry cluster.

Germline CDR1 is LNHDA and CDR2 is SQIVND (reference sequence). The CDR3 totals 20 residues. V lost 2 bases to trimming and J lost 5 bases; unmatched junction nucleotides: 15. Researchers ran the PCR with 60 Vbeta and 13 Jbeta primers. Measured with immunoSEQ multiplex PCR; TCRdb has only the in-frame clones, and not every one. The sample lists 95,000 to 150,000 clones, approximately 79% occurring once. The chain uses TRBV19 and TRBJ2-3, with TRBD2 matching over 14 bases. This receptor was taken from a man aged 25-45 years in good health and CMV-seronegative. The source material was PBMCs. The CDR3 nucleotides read TGTGCCAGTAGTATAAACCTCCTTGCGACTAGCGGGGGGGCCGGAGATACGCAGTATTTT. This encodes CASSINLLATSGGAGDTQYF.